This T cell receptor beta chain was identified during a study of T-cell reconstitution after alpha-beta-depleted transplantation in children. This clonotype was picked up many times. TCRbeta library construction was performed incorporating unique molecular identifiers. TCRdb used MiXCR to reprocess the PCR reads, holding one entry per CDR3 protein. Of over 200,000 distinct CDR3 sequences detected, roughly 9% appear once; the ten largest clones hold roughly 6.2%. V lost 5 bases and J lost 1, with 16 bases in between. The CDR3 contains 16 residues. Looked up from germline, CDR1 is MRHNA and CDR2 is SNTAGT.

The chain employs TRBV6-4 and TRBJ2-3; D is ambiguous. The starting material was PBMCs from the stem cell graft donor, obtained from the stem cell graft. This clonotype originated in a human donor who donated a stem cell graft to a child with acute lymphoblastic leukemia. The CDR3, as DNA: TGTGCCAGCAGTAATGTCGAGACGACTGGCACAGATACGCAGTATTTT. It yields the protein CASSNVETTGTDTQYF.